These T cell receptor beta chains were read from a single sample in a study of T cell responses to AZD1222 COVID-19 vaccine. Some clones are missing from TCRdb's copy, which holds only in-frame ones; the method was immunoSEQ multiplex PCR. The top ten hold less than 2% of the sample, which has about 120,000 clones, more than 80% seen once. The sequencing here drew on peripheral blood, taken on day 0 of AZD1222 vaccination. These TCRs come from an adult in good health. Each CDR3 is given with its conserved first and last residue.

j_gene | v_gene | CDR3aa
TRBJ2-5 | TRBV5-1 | CASGDEPQETQYF
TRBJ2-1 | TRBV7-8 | CASSLEAGTGNNEQFF
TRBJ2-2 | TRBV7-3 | CASSLGTGELFF
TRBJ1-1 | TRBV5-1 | CASSFGTDTEAFF
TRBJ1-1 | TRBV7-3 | CASSWTENTEAFF
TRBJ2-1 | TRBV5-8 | CASSWASGEQFF
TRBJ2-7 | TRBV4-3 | CASSQARGRVYEQYF
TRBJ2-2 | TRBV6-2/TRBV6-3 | CASSYSEVGLRDTGELFF
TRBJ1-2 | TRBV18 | CASSPGGLQDYGYTF
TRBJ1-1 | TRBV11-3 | CASSARRANTEAFF
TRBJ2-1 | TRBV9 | CASSPLGDSLAEQFF
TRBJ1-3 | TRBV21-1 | CASNPRDRADGNTIYF
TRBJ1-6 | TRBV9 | CASSVASGGEGSPLHF
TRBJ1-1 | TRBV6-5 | CASSYWGYTEAFF
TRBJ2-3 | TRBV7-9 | CASSRQLADTTSSTDTQYF
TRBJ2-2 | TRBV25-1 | CASLSLAGANTGELFF
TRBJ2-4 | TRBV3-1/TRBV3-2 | CASSQNEGTGYIQYF
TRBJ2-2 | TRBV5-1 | CASSFAGTSGSAGELFF
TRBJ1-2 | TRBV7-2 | CASSLVFGTGANYGYTF
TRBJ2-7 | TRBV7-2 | CASSNSPTVSYEQYF
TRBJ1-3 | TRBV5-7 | CASSGPEGGSGNTIYF
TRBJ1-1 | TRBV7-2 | CASSLVGNTEAFF
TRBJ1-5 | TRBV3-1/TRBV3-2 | CASSQGVSQPQHF
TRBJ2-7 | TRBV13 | CASTDAGQSTYEQYF
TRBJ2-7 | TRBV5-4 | CASSLVSELNYEQYF
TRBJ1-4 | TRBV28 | CASSTNYVANEKLFF
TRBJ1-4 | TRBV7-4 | CASSPRDRALNEKLFF